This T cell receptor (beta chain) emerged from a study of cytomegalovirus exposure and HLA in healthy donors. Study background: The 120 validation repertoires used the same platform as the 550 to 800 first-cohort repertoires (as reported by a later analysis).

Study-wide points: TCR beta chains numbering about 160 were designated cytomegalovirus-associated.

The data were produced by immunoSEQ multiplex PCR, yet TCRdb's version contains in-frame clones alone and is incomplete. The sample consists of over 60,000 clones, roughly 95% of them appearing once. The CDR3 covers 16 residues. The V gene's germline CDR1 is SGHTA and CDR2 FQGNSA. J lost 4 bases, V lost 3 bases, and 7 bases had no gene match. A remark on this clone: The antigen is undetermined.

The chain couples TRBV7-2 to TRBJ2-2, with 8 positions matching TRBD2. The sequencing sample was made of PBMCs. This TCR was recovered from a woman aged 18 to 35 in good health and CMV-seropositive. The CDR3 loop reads CASSFTGTRGTGELFF. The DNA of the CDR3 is TGTGCCAGCAGCTTCACTGGGACTAGAGGCACCGGGGAGCTGTTTTTT.